This TCR beta chain was identified in a study of CD8 T cells in ankylosing spondylitis. Study-wide points: There was a TCR beta motif, made of eight highly homologous variants, that appeared characteristic of ankylosing spondylitis blood. Earlier studies detected some motif variants in reactive arthritis synovial fluid and blood.

This clonotype was detected a few times. Its cognate antigen is unknown. Molecular-barcoded quantitative 5'-RACE produced these TCR beta libraries. TCRdb re-called the 5' RACE reads through MiXCR, storing one row per CDR3 protein. The table has under 450,000 distinct CDR3 sequences, under 20% seen once. The TCR comes from a male donor with ankylosing spondylitis. The sample comprised blood, either unsorted or a sorted T cell fraction (not recorded which).

In DNA, the CDR3 is TGTGCCAGCAGCGCCGGGACAGGGTGGCCACCCCTCCACTTT. Its protein is CASSAGTGWPPLHF. The chain employs TRBV3-1 and TRBJ1-6, with 9 nucleotides matching TRBD1. The CDR3 length is 14 residues. Germline V gives CDR1 LGHDT, CDR2 YNNKEL (reference sequence). Losses at the gene ends were 5 bases for V and 11 bases for J; bases not matched to a gene: 7.